This T cell receptor beta chain was documented in a study of T cell repertoires in cytomegalovirus infection. The wider study: Peptides in the study included HLA-C-restricted and HLA-B-restricted CMV epitopes.

General observations from the study: Adding up the frequency of public TCR beta families identified people who carried CMV plus the relevant HLA.

This CDR3 spans 14 amino acids. V was cut by 5 bases and J by 2 bases, with 13 bases left in between. Germline assignment: CDR1 MNHEY and CDR2 SVGAGI. About this clonotype itself: Its antigen is as yet unknown.

A single record per CDR3 protein comes from TCRdb applying MiXCR to the reads. The table shows a few hundred thousand distinct CDR3 sequences, with almost 40% occurring only once. This sequence joins TRBV6-5 and TRBJ2-7; D possibly corresponds to TRBD1 (5 bases). This clonotype was obtained from a human donor in good health (CMV status not recorded). Some clones in this sample may be carry-over from other donors' samples. The sample consisted of cultured PBMCs, taken from culture after CMV antigen stimulation. As DNA, the CDR3 is TGTGCCAGCAGTCCGCGACAGTTTGCCTACGAGCAGTACTTC. Protein sequence: CASSPRQFAYEQYF.